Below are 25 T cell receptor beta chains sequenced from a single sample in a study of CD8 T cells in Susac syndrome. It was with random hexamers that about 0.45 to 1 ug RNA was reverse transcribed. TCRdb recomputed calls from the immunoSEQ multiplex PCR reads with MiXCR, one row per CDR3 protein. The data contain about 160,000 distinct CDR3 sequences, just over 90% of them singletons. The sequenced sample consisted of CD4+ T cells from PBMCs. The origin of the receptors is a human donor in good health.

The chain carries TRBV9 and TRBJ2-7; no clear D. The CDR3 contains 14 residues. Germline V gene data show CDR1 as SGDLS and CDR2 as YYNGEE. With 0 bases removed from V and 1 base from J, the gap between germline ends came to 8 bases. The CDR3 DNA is TGTGCCAGCAGCGTAGTGGCGGAATCCTACGAGCAGTACTTC. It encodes CASSVVAESYEQYF.

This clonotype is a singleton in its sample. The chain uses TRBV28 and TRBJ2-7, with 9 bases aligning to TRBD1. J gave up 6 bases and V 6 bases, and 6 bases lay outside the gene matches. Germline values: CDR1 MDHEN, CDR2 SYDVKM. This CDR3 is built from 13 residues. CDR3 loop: CASRLQDRGEQYF. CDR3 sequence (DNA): TGTGCCAGCAGGCTCCAGGACAGGGGCGAGCAGTACTTC.

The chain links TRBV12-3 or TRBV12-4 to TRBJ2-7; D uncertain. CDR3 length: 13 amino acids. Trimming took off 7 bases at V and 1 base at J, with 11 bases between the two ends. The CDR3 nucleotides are TGTGCCAGCACGAACAATCCTTCCTACGAGCAGTACTTC. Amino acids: CASTNNPSYEQYF.

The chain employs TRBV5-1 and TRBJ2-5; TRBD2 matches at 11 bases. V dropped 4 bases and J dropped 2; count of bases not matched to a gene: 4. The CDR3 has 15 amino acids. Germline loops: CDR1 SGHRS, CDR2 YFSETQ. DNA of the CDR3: TGCGCCAGCAGCACACTAGCGGGGGTACAAGAGACCCAGTACTTC. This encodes CASSTLAGVQETQYF.

This chain's CDR3 is CSARDGRGGTEAFF. The CDR3, as DNA: TGCAGTGCTAGAGATGGGAGGGGCGGCACTGAAGCTTTCTTT. The chain uses TRBV20-1 and TRBJ1-1; perhaps TRBD1 as D (5 bases). The CDR3 is 14 amino acids. Germline lookup yields CDR1 DFQATT and CDR2 SNEGSKA (reference sequence). V was cut by 0 bases and J by 4 bases, with 12 bases left in between.

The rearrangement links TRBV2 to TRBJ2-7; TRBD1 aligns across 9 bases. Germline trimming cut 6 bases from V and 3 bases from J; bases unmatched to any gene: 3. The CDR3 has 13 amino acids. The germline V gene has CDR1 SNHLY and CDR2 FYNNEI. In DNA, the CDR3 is TGTGCCAGCAGACGGGGACAGGGCTACGAGCAGTACTTC. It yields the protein CASRRGQGYEQYF. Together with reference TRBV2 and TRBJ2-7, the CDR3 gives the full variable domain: EPEVTQTPSHQVTQMGQEVILRCVPISNHLYFYWYRQILGQKVEFLVSFYNNEISEKSEIFDDQFSVERPDGSNFTLKIRSTKLEDSAMYFCASRRGQGYEQYFGPGTRLTVT.

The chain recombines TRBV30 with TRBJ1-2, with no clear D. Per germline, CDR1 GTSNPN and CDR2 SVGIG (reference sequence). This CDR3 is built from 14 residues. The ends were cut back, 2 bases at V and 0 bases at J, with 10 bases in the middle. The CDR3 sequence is CAWSIVSSNYGYTF. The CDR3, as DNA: TGTGCCTGGAGTATTGTCAGCTCTAACTATGGCTACACCTTC. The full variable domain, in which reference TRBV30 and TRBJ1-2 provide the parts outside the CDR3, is SQTIHQWPATLVQPVGSPLSLECTVEGTSNPNLYWYRQAAGRGLQLLFYSVGIGQISSEVPQNLSASRPQDRQFILSSKKLLLSDSGFYLCAWSIVSSNYGYTFGSGTRLTVV.

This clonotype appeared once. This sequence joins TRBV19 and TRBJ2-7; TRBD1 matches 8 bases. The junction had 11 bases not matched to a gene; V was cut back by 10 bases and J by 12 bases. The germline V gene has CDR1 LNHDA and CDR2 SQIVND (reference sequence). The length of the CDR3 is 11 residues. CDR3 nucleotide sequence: TGTGCCATTTTGGGACAGGTCTCTCGGTACTTC. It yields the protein CAILGQVSRYF. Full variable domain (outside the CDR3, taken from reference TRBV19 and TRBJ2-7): DGGITQSPKYLFRKEGQNVTLSCEQNLNHDAMYWYRQDPGQGLRLIYYSQIVNDFQKGDIAEGYSVSREKKESFPLTVTSAQKNPTAFYLCAILGQVSRYFGPGTRLTVT.

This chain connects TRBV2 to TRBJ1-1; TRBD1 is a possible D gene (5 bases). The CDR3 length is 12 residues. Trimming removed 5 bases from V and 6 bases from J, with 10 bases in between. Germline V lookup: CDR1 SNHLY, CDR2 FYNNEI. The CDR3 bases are TGTGCCAGCAGTCCGCAGGGTCCTGAAGCTTTCTTT. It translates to CASSPQGPEAFF.

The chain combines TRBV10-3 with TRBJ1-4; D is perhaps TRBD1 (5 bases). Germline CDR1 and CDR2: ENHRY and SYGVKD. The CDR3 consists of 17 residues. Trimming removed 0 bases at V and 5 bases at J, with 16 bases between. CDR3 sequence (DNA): TGTGCCATCAGTGAGTCAAGCCCCGGGACGGGGAATGAAAAACTGTTTTTT. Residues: CAISESSPGTGNEKLFF.

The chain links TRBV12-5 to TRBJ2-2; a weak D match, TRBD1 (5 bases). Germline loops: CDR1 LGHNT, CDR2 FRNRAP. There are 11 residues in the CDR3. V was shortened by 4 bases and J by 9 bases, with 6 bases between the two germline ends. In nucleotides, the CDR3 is TGTGCTAGTGGTTGGGGCCGGGAGCTGTTTTTT. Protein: CASGWGRELFF. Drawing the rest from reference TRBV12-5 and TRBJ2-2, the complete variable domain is DARVTQTPRHKVTEMGQEVTMRCQPILGHNTVFWYRQTMMQGLELLAYFRNRAPLDDSGMPKDRFSAEMPDATLATLKIQPSEPRDSAVYFCASGWGRELFFGEGSRLTVL.

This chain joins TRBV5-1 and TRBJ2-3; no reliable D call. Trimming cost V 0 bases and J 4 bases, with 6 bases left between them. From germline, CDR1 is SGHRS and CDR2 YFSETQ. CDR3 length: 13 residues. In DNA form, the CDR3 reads TGCGCCAGCAGCTTGGAATTGGCAGATACGCAGTATTTT. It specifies CASSLELADTQYF.

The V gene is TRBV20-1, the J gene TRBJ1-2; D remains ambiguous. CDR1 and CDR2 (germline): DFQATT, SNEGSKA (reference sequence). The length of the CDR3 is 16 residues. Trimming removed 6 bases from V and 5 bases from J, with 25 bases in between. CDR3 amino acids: CSAGRRGPGAGYGYTF. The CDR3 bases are TGCAGTGCAGGGCGGCGCGGACCCGGTGCCGGTTATGGCTACACCTTC.

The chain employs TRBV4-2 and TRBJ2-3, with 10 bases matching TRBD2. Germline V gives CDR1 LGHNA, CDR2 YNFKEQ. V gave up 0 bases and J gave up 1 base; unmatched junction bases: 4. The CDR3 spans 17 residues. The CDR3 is CASSQDWLAGGTDTQYF. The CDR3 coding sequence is TGTGCCAGCAGCCAAGATTGGCTAGCGGGAGGCACAGATACGCAGTATTTT.

CDR3 coding DNA: TGCAGTGTTACGCAGGGGCCGACCGGGGAGCTGTTTTTT. It is translated as CSVTQGPTGELFF. The chain combines TRBV20-1 with TRBJ2-2; tentatively, D is TRBD1 (6 bases). The CDR3 spans 13 residues. CDR1 and CDR2 (germline): DFQATT, SNEGSKA (reference sequence). V gave up 7 bases and J gave up 5 bases, with 14 bases separating them.

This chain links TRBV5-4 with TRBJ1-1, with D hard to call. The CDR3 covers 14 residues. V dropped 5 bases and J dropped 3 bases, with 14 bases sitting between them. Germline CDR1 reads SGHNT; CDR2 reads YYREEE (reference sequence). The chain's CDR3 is CASRGSTEDTEAFF. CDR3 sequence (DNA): TGTGCCAGCAGGGGATCGACCGAGGACACTGAAGCTTTCTTT.

DNA of the CDR3: TGTGCCAGCAGCCACAACGGACAGGGCGCTGAAGCTTTCTTT. Translated: CASSHNGQGAEAFF. The gene calls are TRBV3-1 and TRBJ1-1; 8 bases agree with TRBD1. Trimming at V came to 3 bases and at J to 6 bases, leaving 6 bases not matched to a gene. CDR1 LGHDT and CDR2 YNNKEL come from the germline V gene (reference sequence). The CDR3 extends over 14 amino acids.

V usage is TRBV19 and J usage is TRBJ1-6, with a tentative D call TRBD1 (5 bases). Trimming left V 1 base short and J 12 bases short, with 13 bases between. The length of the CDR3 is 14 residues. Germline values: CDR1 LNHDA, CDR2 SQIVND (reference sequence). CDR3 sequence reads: CASSIGGTPKPLHF. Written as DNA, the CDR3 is TGTGCCAGTAGTATAGGCGGGACTCCGAAACCCCTCCACTTT.

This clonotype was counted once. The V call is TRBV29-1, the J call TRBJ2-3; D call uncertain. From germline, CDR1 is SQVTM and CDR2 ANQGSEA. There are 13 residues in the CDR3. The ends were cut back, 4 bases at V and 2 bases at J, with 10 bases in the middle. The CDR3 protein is CSVGRSATDTQYF. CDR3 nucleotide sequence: TGCAGCGTTGGTAGGTCTGCCACAGATACGCAGTATTTT.

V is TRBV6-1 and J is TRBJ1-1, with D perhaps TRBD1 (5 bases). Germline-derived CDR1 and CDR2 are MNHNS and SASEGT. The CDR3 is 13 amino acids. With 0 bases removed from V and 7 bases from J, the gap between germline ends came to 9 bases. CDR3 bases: TGTGCCAGCAGTGAAGCACGGGGGTTTGAAGCTTTCTTT. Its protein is CASSEARGFEAFF.

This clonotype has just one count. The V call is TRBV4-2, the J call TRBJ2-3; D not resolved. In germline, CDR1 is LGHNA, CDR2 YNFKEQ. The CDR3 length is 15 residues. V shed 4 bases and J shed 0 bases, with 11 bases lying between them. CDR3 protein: CASSPKAHSTDTQYF. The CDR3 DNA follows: TGTGCCAGCAGCCCAAAAGCGCATAGCACAGATACGCAGTATTTT.

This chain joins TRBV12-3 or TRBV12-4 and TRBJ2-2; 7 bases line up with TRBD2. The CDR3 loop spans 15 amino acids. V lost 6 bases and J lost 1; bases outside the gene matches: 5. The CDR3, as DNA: TGTGCCAGCAGCCGGATAGCGGGGAACACCGGGGAGCTGTTTTTT. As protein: CASSRIAGNTGELFF.

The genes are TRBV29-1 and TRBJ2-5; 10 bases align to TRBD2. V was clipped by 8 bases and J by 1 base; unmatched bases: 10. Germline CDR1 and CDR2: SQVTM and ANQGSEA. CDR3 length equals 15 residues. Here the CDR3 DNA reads TGCAGCATATCCCCACTAGCGGGGCTCCAAGAGACCCAGTACTTC. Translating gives CSISPLAGLQETQYF.

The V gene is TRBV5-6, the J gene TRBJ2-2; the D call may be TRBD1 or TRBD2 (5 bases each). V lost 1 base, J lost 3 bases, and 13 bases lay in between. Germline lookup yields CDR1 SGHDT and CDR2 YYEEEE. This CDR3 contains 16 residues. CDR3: CASSLRDGGDTGELFF. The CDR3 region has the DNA TGTGCCAGCAGCTTGCGGGACGGAGGCGACACCGGGGAGCTGTTTTTT.

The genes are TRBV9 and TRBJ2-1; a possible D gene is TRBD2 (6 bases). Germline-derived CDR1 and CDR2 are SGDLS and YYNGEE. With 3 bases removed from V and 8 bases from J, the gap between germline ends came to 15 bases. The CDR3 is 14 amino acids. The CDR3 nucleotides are TGTGCCAGCAGCGATGGGGCGCGGGGCGATGAGCAGTTCTTC. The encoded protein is CASSDGARGDEQFF.